This TCR beta chain was retrieved from a study of memory CD8 T cells in hepatitis C reinfection. Study-level background: Peak reinfection sampling occurred 3 to 8 weeks after detected reinfection.

Time point here: peak reinfection, 3 to 8 weeks after reinfection detection. No in vitro expansion preceded TCR sequencing of the sorted cells. TCRdb keeps only in-frame clones here, not all; method: immunoSEQ multiplex PCR. The sample holds some 40,000 clones, 85% to 90% seen once. Deletions cut 9 bases from V and 4 bases from J, with 15 bases between. The CDR3 is 13 amino acids. Germline V lookup: CDR1 LNHDA, CDR2 SQIVND (reference sequence). The sequence was obtained from a man aged 18 to 29 with hepatitis C virus infection. The chain couples TRBV19 to TRBJ1-2, with D possibly matching TRBD1 (5 bases). The sequenced sample consisted of naive CD8+ T cells sorted from blood. For the CDR3, the DNA is TGTGCCAGGGGGGGGTTCGGTGGCTATGGCTACACCTTC. Translation gives CARGGFGGYGYTF. The variable domain in full, with the rest retrieved from reference TRBV19 and TRBJ1-2, is DGGITQSPKYLFRKEGQNVTLSCEQNLNHDAMYWYRQDPGQGLRLIYYSQIVNDFQKGDIAEGYSVSREKKESFPLTVTSAQKNPTAFYLCARGGFGGYGYTFGSGTRLTVV.